This T cell receptor (beta chain) was found in a study of T-cell memory formation after mild COVID-19 (dated by TCRdb to the early 2020s). Notes on the research overall: TCR sequence clusters from the two donors were found to be largely donor specific. T-cell clones expanding and contracting after mild COVID-19 in two donors were tracked by longitudinal TCRalpha and TCRbeta repertoire sequencing. Two young, previously healthy adult volunteers made up the cohort, one male and one female. Study-wide conclusions, independent of this receptor: Some responding clones were detected in pre-infection memory, suggesting pre-existing cross-reactive memory T cells joined the SARS-CoV-2 response. Contracting CD4+ clones turned up mainly in the CM and EM memory subsets, whereas EMRA was where CD8+ clones were enriched. SARS-CoV-2 specificity was not confirmed for the second-wave clones peaking on day 37. Balanced CD4/CD8 phenotypes were observed for clones contracting from day 15 to 85, whereas a bias towards CD4+ was observed for a second wave of clones expanding from day 15 to 37. Only a couple of mild cases were covered in the study, and larger cohorts including severe cases with pre-infection samples were considered necessary.

PBMCs were isolated by Ficoll-Paque density gradient centrifugation. Data came from an Illumina NovaSeq 6000. cDNA libraries for TCRalpha and TCRbeta were prepared by 5'RACE using constant-segment primers, with sample barcodes and unique molecular identifiers added. Trizol reagent was used to extract RNA from every sample. Libraries were amplified in two PCR steps, with a second sample barcode and Illumina TruSeq adapters added in the second step. The libraries were sequenced on an Illumina NovaSeq using 2 x 150 bp paired-end reads. In the source study's methods: The reads were demultiplexed and collapsed into UMI-guided consensus sequences using migec v1.2.7. Using mixcr v2.1.11, UMI consensuses were aligned to TRA and TRB V and J templates and then assembled into clonotypes. Clonotypes were classified as expanded or contracted when called significant by both edgeR and NoisET, with noise models trained on biological replicates. For edgeR calls, a false discovery rate-adjusted p below 0.01 and a log2 fold-change threshold of 1 were applied. As an exploratory analysis of dynamics, PCA with hierarchical clustering was applied to max-normalized trajectories of the 1000 most abundant clonotypes. Separately sequenced CD4+ and CD8+ repertoires were used to assign a CD4 or CD8 phenotype to each responding clone. The public reads were quality trimmed at Q25 with fastp and then assembled into clones with MiXCR by TCRdb, keeping productive beta chains. Under each unique CDR3 protein, matching rows form one entry showing the most common genes and DNA. TCRdb's processing, not the authors', yielded these V and J calls. The sample yields around 410,000 distinct CDR3 sequences; 20% to 30% were counted once. About an eighth of the sample rests with the top ten.

This clonotype has just a few counts. The clone's antigen remains unknown. No base quality information exists; no much larger clone differs at one position. The CDR3 sequence holds 15 residues, the cysteine and phenylalanine included. Here the CDR3 DNA is all that survives: 45 bases in frame from base 1. As encoded in the germline V gene (reference sequence), CDR1 is DFQATT while CDR2 is SNEGSKA. V is shortened by 1 base, J by 4 bases, and the region joining them spans 13 bases. The sample consisted of PBMCs or a T cell subset sorted from them (not recorded which). The clonotype originates from an adult woman who had mild COVID-19 (a few samples of this study predate the infection). The sample titles of this study are shuffled in the database, so cell type and time point are left out; the donor was told from shared clones. This chain is built from TRBV20-1 and TRBJ2-2; a tentative D call is TRBD2 (6 bases match). The CDR3 region has the sequence CSARASLASTGELFF. The DNA sequence is TGCAGTGCTAGAGCCTCACTAGCCTCCACCGGGGAGCTGTTTTTT.